Following are 13 T cell receptor beta chains from one sample sequenced in a study of cytomegalovirus exposure and HLA in healthy donors. PCR amplification relied on 60 Vbeta primers (plus 13 Jbeta primers). The protocol was immunoSEQ multiplex PCR, while the TCRdb copy is restricted to in-frame clones and leaves out a portion. This sample carries some 110,000 clones, 71% of them seen once, and the ten largest clones take about 2.5%. The material sequenced was PBMCs. The receptor source for this set is a female donor in good health and CMV-seronegative.

This clone was found a few times. DNA of the CDR3: TGTGCCAGCAGCTTGGTTTCCTTGGGGACTAGCTCCTACAATGAGCAGTTCTTC. It translates to CASSLVSLGTSSYNEQFF. The chain combines TRBV13 with TRBJ2-1; 8 nucleotides match TRBD2. This CDR3 spans 18 amino acids. Germline CDR1 and CDR2: PRHDT and FYEKMQ (reference sequence). V lost 3 bases to trimming and J lost 0 bases; unmatched junction nucleotides: 10. Combining the CDR3 with reference TRBV13 and TRBJ2-1 gives the whole variable domain AAGVIQSPRHLIKEKRETATLKCYPIPRHDTVYWYQQGPGQDPQFLISFYEKMQSDKGSIPDRFSAQQFSDYHSELNMSSLELGDSALYFCASSLVSLGTSSYNEQFFGPGTRLTVL.

This clone was picked up one time. The chain combines TRBV7-2 with TRBJ2-7; 9 nucleotides line up with TRBD2. Germline trimming cut 1 base from V and 11 bases from J; bases unmatched to any gene: 12. The CDR3 covers 15 residues. Germline V gene data show CDR1 as SGHTA and CDR2 as FQGNSA. CDR3 DNA: TGTGCCAGCAGCTTAGATGGGACTAGCCTCTCAAGGAAGTACTTC. Amino acids: CASSLDGTSLSRKYF. The variable domain in full, completed from reference TRBV7-2 and TRBJ2-7, reads GAGVSQSPSNKVTEKGKDVELRCDPISGHTALYWYRQSLGQGLEFLIYFQGNSAPDKSGLPSDRFSAERTGGSVSTLTIQRTQQEDSAVYLCASSLDGTSLSRKYFGPGTRLTVT.

The CDR3 sequence: CASSLAGSTGELFF. The CDR3 DNA follows: TGTGCCAGCAGTTTGGCTGGGAGTACCGGGGAGCTGTTTTTT. The chain joins TRBV28 to TRBJ2-2; D is possibly TRBD2 (5 bases). Trimming removed 3 bases from V and 5 bases from J, with 10 bases in between. Germline CDR1 and CDR2: MDHEN and SYDVKM. The CDR3 contains 14 residues.

The chain recombines TRBV7-2 with TRBJ1-4; D may be TRBD1 (5 bases). The CDR3 has 15 residues. V was pared by 5 bases and J by 4 bases, with 14 bases between. Germline CDR1 reads SGHTA; CDR2 reads FQGNSA. Here the CDR3 DNA reads TGTGCCAGCAGCCCGGGACTGTTTTTTAATGAAAAACTGTTTTTT. Its translation: CASSPGLFFNEKLFF.

This chain uses TRBV30 with TRBJ1-3; D not resolved. Trimming cost V 3 bases and J 0 bases, with 3 bases left between them. CDR1 is GTSNPN and CDR2 is SVGIG in the germline V gene (reference sequence). The CDR3 totals 12 residues. CDR3 nucleotides: TGTGCCTGGAGGGCCTCTGGAAACACCATATATTTT. Translated: CAWRASGNTIYF.

A few counts support this clone. This rearrangement joins TRBV5-1 to TRBJ2-7, with D perhaps matching TRBD1 (5 bases). V dropped 2 bases and J dropped 6 bases, with 9 bases sitting between them. Per the germline V gene, CDR1 is SGHRS and CDR2 is YFSETQ. This CDR3 region has 12 residues. Here the CDR3 DNA reads TGCGCCAGCAGCTTCCAGGGCTCCGAGCAGTACTTC. Translating gives CASSFQGSEQYF. Full variable domain (rest looked up from reference TRBV5-1 and TRBJ2-7): KAGVTQTPRYLIKTRGQQVTLSCSPISGHRSVSWYQQTPGQGLQFLFEYFSETQRNKGNFPGRFSGRQFSNSRSEMNVSTLELGDSALYLCASSFQGSEQYFGPGTRLTVT.

The chain couples TRBV10-2 to TRBJ1-1; D is undetermined. Between the trimmed V and J ends, which lost 6 bases and 8 bases, there was a span of 7 bases. The CDR3 sequence is 10 residues long. Germline lookup yields CDR1 WSHSY and CDR2 SAAADI. The CDR3 bases are TGCGCCAGCAGAGGAGAGGAAGCTTTCTTT. It translates to CASRGEEAFF.

V gene TRBV7-9 combines with J gene TRBJ1-4; tentative D call: TRBD1 (5 bases). Germline assignment: CDR1 SEHNR and CDR2 FQNEAQ (reference sequence). The CDR3 runs to 16 residues. The V gene lost 10 bases and the J gene lost 2 bases, with 20 bases spanning the gap. Here the CDR3 reads CATALGGTGTNEKLFF. The CDR3 DNA reads TGTGCCACCGCCTTGGGGGGTACGGGGACTAATGAAAAACTGTTTTTT.

J is TRBJ1-5 and V is TRBV28; TRBD1 is a possible D gene (5 bases). Germline V gives CDR1 MDHEN, CDR2 SYDVKM. Trimming left V 6 bases short and J 7 bases short, with 19 bases between. The CDR3 is 15 residues long. CDR3: CASSRQRTPGQPQHF. The CDR3 DNA sequence: TGTGCCAGCAGCCGACAGAGGACGCCTGGCCAGCCCCAGCATTTT.

The V and J genes are TRBV19 and TRBJ1-1; weak D call: TRBD1 (5 bases). Germline values: CDR1 LNHDA, CDR2 SQIVND (reference sequence). The CDR3 covers 17 residues. The germline V and J ends were trimmed by 3 bases and 0 bases, with 17 bases remaining between them. The CDR3: CASSILGRSDMNTEAFF. The CDR3 coding sequence is TGTGCCAGTAGTATTCTCGGCAGGTCGGACATGAACACTGAAGCTTTCTTT.

This chain joins TRBV2 and TRBJ2-7, with a weak D call TRBD1 (6 bases). The CDR3 runs to 14 residues. Trimming stripped 10 bases from V and 0 bases from J, with 16 bases between. Germline CDR1 SNHLY, CDR2 FYNNEI. The CDR3 region is CATGQGTLSYEQYF. DNA for the CDR3: TGTGCCACCGGGCAGGGGACCCTCTCCTACGAGCAGTACTTC.

This clone was picked up a small number of times. The chain has TRBV9 and TRBJ1-1; TRBD1 agrees at 8 bases. Germline V lookup: CDR1 SGDLS, CDR2 YYNGEE. The junction had 11 bases not matched to a gene; V was cut back by 2 bases and J by 2 bases. This CDR3 has 17 amino acids. The CDR3 loop reads CASSVGLQGARNTEAFF. DNA for the CDR3: TGTGCCAGCAGCGTTGGTCTCCAGGGGGCGCGAAACACTGAAGCTTTCTTT.

The rearrangement joins TRBV9 to TRBJ2-1; TRBD2 agrees at 8 bases. Germline CDR1 reads SGDLS; CDR2 reads YYNGEE. The junction had 7 bases not matched to a gene; V was cut back by 0 bases and J by 2 bases. This CDR3 comprises 17 residues. The CDR3 protein is CASSVAGSGLAYNEQFF. The CDR3 DNA sequence: TGTGCCAGCAGCGTAGCGGGTTCGGGACTAGCCTACAATGAGCAGTTCTTC.